This paragraph reports one T cell receptor beta chain. The data stem from a study of shared clonotypes between healthy human individuals. Sorted-subset replicate PCR reactions contained roughly 200 ng DNA, corresponding to roughly 29,000 T cell genomes. The protocol was immunoSEQ multiplex PCR, while the TCRdb copy is restricted to in-frame clones and leaves out a portion. The sample has 550,000 to 750,000 clones, around 95% seen once. The CDR3 has 14 amino acids. Losses at the gene ends were 6 bases for V and 5 bases for J; bases not matched to a gene: 8. Germline CDR1 reads SEHNR; CDR2 reads FQNEAQ (reference sequence). CD45RO-negative, CCR7-positively selected cells formed the naive CD8 fraction, excluding terminally differentiated effector memory CD45RA+ cells.

This chain links TRBV7-9 with TRBJ1-1; TRBD1 matches at 8 bases. Sample: naive CD8+ T cells sorted from blood. The clonotype was recovered from a woman in her 30s in good health. The CDR3 DNA sequence: TGTGCCAGCAGTTGGCAGGGGGCTGGGACTGAAGCTTTCTTT. It yields the protein CASSWQGAGTEAFF.